Described below is a single T cell receptor (beta chain) sequence and its context. Its antigen remains unidentified. The sample originates from a study of T cells in localized non-small cell lung cancer. Overall study results and limits: Owing to sequencing of a solitary tumor region, heterogeneity cannot be discounted. There was higher T cell clonality in uninvolved adjacent lung than in tumor, and it was highest there. Overall survival was longer when the density of T cells in the blood was higher. Median around 62 top-100 tumor clones were shared with paired adjacent lung.

Assay: immunoSEQ multiplex PCR; the TCRdb copy retains only in-frame clones and omits some. The table has about 24,000 clones, around nine tenths seen once; the top ten hold 20% to 25%. Germline CDR1 reads SEHNR; CDR2 reads FQNEAQ (reference sequence). The CDR3 contains 15 residues. V lost 1 base and J lost 3, with 9 bases in between. The specimen was peripheral blood, collected before any cancer treatment. The chain has TRBV7-9 and TRBJ1-4; a possible D gene is TRBD1 (6 bases). The sequence came from a man aged 35 to 70 with stage I squamous cell lung carcinoma. The CDR3 DNA sequence: TGTGCCAGCAGCTTAGGGGACACCCCTAATGAAAAACTGTTTTTT. Translation gives CASSLGDTPNEKLFF.